The 32 T cell receptor beta chains in this list originate from one sample, sequenced in a study of blood T cells in healthy people across ages. Primers used in a second PCR of about 6 to 11 cycles were a sample-barcoded 5' primer and a J-beta primer mix. TCRdb ran MiXCR on the 5' RACE reads and lists one entry per CDR3 protein. The sample records 600,000 to 900,000 distinct CDR3 sequences, approximately 24% being singletons. This sample was also put to use in a study of T cells of mothers and their children.

Sequencing used blood. These receptors were collected from a boy between 10 and 17 years old in good health.

This clonotype was found a few times. The chain is built from TRBV10-3 and TRBJ2-5, with 7 bases aligning to TRBD2. Germline CDR1 and CDR2: ENHRY and SYGVKD. The V and J ends lost 10 bases and 5 bases, in that order; junction bases with no gene match: 16. The CDR3 totals 15 residues. The CDR3 protein is CATLAAGRKAETQYF. The CDR3 coding sequence is TGTGCCACCCTAGCGGCAGGGAGAAAAGCGGAGACCCAGTACTTC.

This chain connects TRBV2 to TRBJ2-5; 9 nucleotides line up with TRBD2. The V and J ends lost 4 bases and 6 bases, in that order; junction bases with no gene match: 6. The CDR3 length is 14 residues. Germline V gene sequence: CDR1 SNHLY, CDR2 FYNNEI. DNA for the CDR3: TGTGCCAGCAGTGGGGGCGGGGGGGGGCAGACCCAGTACTTC. Translation gives CASSGGGGGQTQYF.

The rearrangement joins TRBV28 to TRBJ1-4; perhaps TRBD1 as D (5 bases). Germline CDR1 and CDR2: MDHEN and SYDVKM. The CDR3 runs to 13 residues. The germline V and J ends were trimmed by 6 bases and 9 bases, with 14 bases remaining between them. The CDR3 loop is CASRNPNRQKLFF. Here the CDR3 DNA reads TGTGCCAGCAGAAATCCAAACAGGCAAAAACTGTTTTTT.

As to this clonotype: This likely comes from a read error, as the CDR3 has no conserved phenylalanine or tryptophan at its end. The J gene is TRBJ2-7, the V gene TRBV9; 7 positions agree with TRBD1. From germline, CDR1 is SGDLS and CDR2 YYNGEE. V was clipped by 3 bases and J by 1 base; unmatched bases: 7. The CDR3 sequence is 15 residues long. The CDR3 region is CASSDGQETSYEQYL. CDR3 nucleotides: TGTGCCAGCAGCGACGGACAGGAAACTTCCTACGAGCAGTACCTC.

V and J are TRBV29-1 and TRBJ2-5; TRBD1 matches at 7 bases. The DNA matches TRBJ2-7 better at its end, which makes the J call doubtful. CDR3 length equals 15 residues. Per the germline V gene, CDR1 is SQVTM and CDR2 is ANQGSEA. CDR3 in DNA: TGCAGCGTTGAAACGGGACAGAAGAGCTCCTACGAGCAGTACTTC. This sequence encodes CSVETGQKSSYEQYF.

The chain combines TRBV10-3 with TRBJ1-1; 10 bases match TRBD1. In germline, CDR1 is ENHRY, CDR2 SYGVKD. V lost 0 bases and J lost 6; bases outside the gene matches: 4. CDR3 length: 15 amino acids. The CDR3 is CAISESGQGRSEAFF. The CDR3 DNA reads as TGTGCCATCAGTGAGTCGGGACAGGGGCGCTCTGAAGCTTTCTTT.

This clonotype was recorded a few times. V and J are TRBV6-5 and TRBJ1-1; D perhaps matches TRBD1 (5 bases). The CDR3 has 14 amino acids. Trimming stripped 6 bases from V and 1 base from J, with 12 bases between. CDR1 MNHEY and CDR2 SVGAGI come from the germline V gene. CDR3 nucleotide sequence: TGTGCCAGCAGGTCCAGGGATTCGAACACTGAAGCTTTCTTT. Amino acid sequence: CASRSRDSNTEAFF.

The chain couples TRBV2 to TRBJ2-4; D may match TRBD1 or TRBD2 (5 bases each). The germline V gene encodes CDR1 SNHLY and CDR2 FYNNEI. V lost 6 bases and J lost 1, with 16 bases in between. This CDR3 is 16 amino acids long. CDR3 amino acids: CASRGTGRSAKNIQYF. Written as DNA, the CDR3 is TGTGCCAGCAGGGGGACGGGTCGTTCGGCCAAAAACATTCAGTACTTC. The complete variable domain, with remaining parts taken from reference TRBV2 and TRBJ2-4, reads EPEVTQTPSHQVTQMGQEVILRCVPISNHLYFYWYRQILGQKVEFLVSFYNNEISEKSEIFDDQFSVERPDGSNFTLKIRSTKLEDSAMYFCASRGTGRSAKNIQYFGAGTRLSVL.

The genes are TRBV15 and TRBJ2-7; D is unresolved. Germline V lookup: CDR1 LNHNV, CDR2 YYDKDF (reference sequence). V lost 4 bases, J lost 0 bases, and 7 bases lay in between. The CDR3 has 13 residues. CDR3 sequence (DNA): TGTGCCACCAGCAAAGATCACTCCTACGAGCAGTACTTC. It encodes CATSKDHSYEQYF.

The chain uses TRBV12-3 or TRBV12-4 and TRBJ1-2; no reliable D call. V was trimmed by 2 bases and J by 1 base, leaving 11 bases between them. The CDR3 has 15 amino acids. The CDR3 DNA sequence: TGTGCCAGCAGTTTAAGGCGGCTCAATAACTATGGCTACACCTTC. Encoded protein: CASSLRRLNNYGYTF.

The V and J genes are TRBV9 and TRBJ1-6; D unresolved. V was pared by 4 bases and J by 8 bases, with 19 bases between. Germline-derived CDR1 and CDR2 are SGDLS and YYNGEE. CDR3 length equals 16 residues. CDR3 DNA: TGTGCCAGCAGCCTCTCCGCCGGTCGGGTTTATTCACCCCTCCACTTT. Translating gives CASSLSAGRVYSPLHF.

This clonotype was counted only a few times. This chain connects TRBV12-3 or TRBV12-4 to TRBJ1-4, with TRBD1 as a possible D gene (6 bases). The CDR3 is made up of 14 amino acids. Trimming stripped 5 bases from V and 0 bases from J, with 7 bases between. As DNA, the CDR3 is TGTGCCAGCAGTGGACAGTCAACTAATGAAAAACTGTTTTTT. This codes for CASSGQSTNEKLFF.

V usage is TRBV4-3 and J usage is TRBJ1-1; no clear D gene. The ends were cut back, 0 bases at V and 7 bases at J, with 9 bases in the middle. The germline V gene encodes CDR1 LGHNA and CDR2 YSLEER. This CDR3 has 13 amino acids. CDR3 region: CASSQDLSNEAFF. In DNA form, the CDR3 reads TGCGCCAGCAGCCAAGATCTGTCCAATGAAGCTTTCTTT.

This clonotype was detected ten times or more. V and J are TRBV6-5 and TRBJ1-1; 7 nucleotides match TRBD1. Looked up from germline, CDR1 is MNHEY and CDR2 is SVGAGI. V lost 6 bases, J lost 0 bases, and 4 bases stayed unmatched. The CDR3 has 14 residues. CDR3 sequence (DNA): TGTGCCAGCAGCTGGGACAGCTTGAACACTGAAGCTTTCTTT. Amino acids: CASSWDSLNTEAFF.

This clonotype came up a few times. V usage is TRBV6-5 and J usage is TRBJ1-2, with D possibly TRBD1 on 5 matching bases. Trimming took off 8 bases at V and 8 bases at J, with 12 bases between the two ends. Germline CDR1 reads MNHEY; CDR2 reads SVGAGI. This CDR3 has 11 residues. CDR3 loop: CASGTPRGYTF. The CDR3 coding sequence is TGTGCCAGCGGGACCCCTCGGGGCTACACCTTC.

This sequence joins TRBV29-1 and TRBJ1-2; D perhaps matches TRBD1 (6 bases). The CDR3 has 12 amino acids. Trimming shortened V by 7 bases and J by 8 bases, and 17 bases separated the two germline ends. Germline CDR1 is SQVTM and CDR2 is ANQGSEA. This CDR3 is CSAREGTRGYTF. The CDR3 nucleotides are TGCAGCGCGAGGGAGGGGACACGGGGCTACACCTTC.

The chain carries TRBV27 and TRBJ2-5; no clear D gene. TRBJ2-7 explains the end of the DNA better; the J call may be wrong. Germline V gene sequence: CDR1 MNHEY, CDR2 SMNVEV (reference sequence). The CDR3 sequence is 14 residues long. Here the CDR3 reads CASSLRQEVHEQYF. The CDR3 DNA is TGTGCCAGCAGTTTACGGCAGGAAGTCCACGAGCAGTACTTC.

This clonotype has only a few counts. One end of the junction fails to match germline, which may point to a read error. J is TRBJ2-2 and V is TRBV2; the D gene is possibly TRBD2 (6 bases). Germline lookup yields CDR1 SNHLY and CDR2 FYNNEI. The CDR3 covers 15 residues. As DNA, the CDR3 is TGTGCCAGCAGTGACACTGGGGGGAACACCGGGGAGTTGTTTTTT. It specifies CASSDTGGNTGELFF.

This chain uses TRBV6-6 with TRBJ2-7, with TRBD2 matching over 8 bases. Germline loops: CDR1 MNHNY, CDR2 SVGAGI (reference sequence). The CDR3 has 11 amino acids. Trimming cost V 4 bases and J 11 bases; bases outside gene matches: 4. The DNA of the CDR3 is TGTGCCAGCAGTTCTGGCGGGAGGAAGTACTTC. It specifies CASSSGGRKYF.

The table lists this clonotype with a few counts. This sequence joins TRBV9 and TRBJ2-4, with 8 bases matching TRBD1. CDR1 SGDLS and CDR2 YYNGEE come from the germline V gene. Trimming at V came to 4 bases and at J to 8 bases, leaving 8 bases not matched to a gene. This CDR3 comprises 14 residues. CDR3 amino acids: CASSSGQGMDIQYF. The CDR3 region has the DNA TGTGCCAGCAGCTCCGGACAGGGAATGGACATTCAGTACTTC.

This clonotype ranks as medium-sized. The gene calls are TRBV13 and TRBJ2-7; D might be TRBD2 (6 bases). The CDR3 runs to 16 residues. Germline lookup yields CDR1 PRHDT and CDR2 FYEKMQ (reference sequence). Trimming stripped 1 base from V and 0 bases from J, with 13 bases between. The CDR3 nucleotides are TGTGCCAGCAGCTTAGCAGGGCGGGGACTCTCCTACGAGCAGTACTTC. Amino acids: CASSLAGRGLSYEQYF. Using reference TRBV13 and TRBJ2-7 for the parts outside the CDR3, the full variable domain is AAGVIQSPRHLIKEKRETATLKCYPIPRHDTVYWYQQGPGQDPQFLISFYEKMQSDKGSIPDRFSAQQFSDYHSELNMSSLELGDSALYFCASSLAGRGLSYEQYFGPGTRLTVT.

V and J are TRBV12-5 and TRBJ1-2; D is unresolved. There are 16 residues in the CDR3. CDR1 and CDR2 (germline): LGHNT, FRNRAP. The V and J ends lost 0 bases and 0 bases respectively, with 11 bases between them. CDR3 residues: CASGLVLYGANYGYTF. The DNA for the CDR3 is TGTGCTAGTGGTTTGGTACTGTACGGAGCTAACTATGGCTACACCTTC.

V is TRBV5-1 and J is TRBJ2-5, with 8 bases lining up with TRBD2. Germline CDR1 and CDR2: SGHRS and YFSETQ. V dropped 3 bases and J dropped 5; count of bases not matched to a gene: 9. CDR3 size: 15 residues. The CDR3 protein is CASSSTGGLSETQYF. The CDR3 DNA sequence: TGCGCCAGCAGCTCGACGGGGGGGCTTTCGGAGACCCAGTACTTC.

In this sample, this clonotype turned up a few times. V and J are TRBV6-5 and TRBJ1-2; D not certain. CDR3 size: 15 residues. Trimming removed 4 bases at V and 4 bases at J, with 16 bases between. The germline CDR1 and CDR2 sequences are MNHEY and SVGAGI. DNA for the CDR3: TGTGCCAGCAGTTCCCTACTGGGGAATACCTATGGCTACACCTTC. Encoded protein: CASSSLLGNTYGYTF.

This rearrangement joins TRBV10-3 to TRBJ1-1; D gene ambiguous. Germline-derived CDR1 and CDR2 are ENHRY and SYGVKD. V was shortened by 6 bases and J by 11 bases, with 16 bases between the two germline ends. This CDR3 spans 12 amino acids. As DNA, the CDR3 is TGTGCCATCAGCGGAGGAAAGCCATGGGCTTTCTTT. Translation: CAISGGKPWAFF.

The gene calls are TRBV5-5 and TRBJ2-5, with a weak D call TRBD2 (7 bases). Trimming pared 5 bases from V and 10 bases from J, leaving 18 bases between. Germline V gives CDR1 SGHKS, CDR2 YYEKEE (reference sequence). This CDR3 has 13 residues. The CDR3 DNA reads as TGTGCCAGCAGTGATGGGGGGGCCTCGGACCAGTACTTC. Translation: CASSDGGASDQYF. Complete variable domain (other parts from reference TRBV5-5 and TRBJ2-5): DAGVTQSPTHLIKTRGQQVTLRCSPISGHKSVSWYQQVLGQGPQFIFQYYEKEERGRGNFPDRFSARQFPNYSSELNVNALLLGDSALYLCASSDGGASDQYFGPGTRLLVL.

The J gene is TRBJ2-1, the V gene TRBV12-3 or TRBV12-4; no clear D gene. The CDR3 spans 18 residues. V dropped 3 bases and J dropped 6 bases, with 24 bases sitting between them. The CDR3 sequence: CASSFRSKSPAKGNEQFF. The CDR3 DNA reads as TGTGCCAGCAGTTTCAGGTCGAAAAGCCCCGCGAAGGGCAATGAGCAGTTCTTC.

This clonotype was recorded a few times. V gene TRBV5-1 combines with J gene TRBJ1-6, with 11 bases matching TRBD1. Germline V gives CDR1 SGHRS, CDR2 YFSETQ. V lost 0 bases, J lost 8 bases, and 7 bases stayed unmatched. The CDR3 has 17 residues. CDR3 protein: CASSLEQPGQGDSPLHF. In DNA form, the CDR3 reads TGCGCCAGCAGCTTGGAGCAACCGGGACAGGGGGATTCACCCCTCCACTTT. Using reference TRBV5-1 and TRBJ1-6 for the parts outside the CDR3, the full variable domain is KAGVTQTPRYLIKTRGQQVTLSCSPISGHRSVSWYQQTPGQGLQFLFEYFSETQRNKGNFPGRFSGRQFSNSRSEMNVSTLELGDSALYLCASSLEQPGQGDSPLHFGNGTRLTVT.

This clonotype showed up just a few times. The chain carries TRBV7-3 and TRBJ1-4; 8 nucleotides line up with TRBD1. In germline, CDR1 is SGHTA, CDR2 FQGTGA. The J segment lost 7 bases and the V segment lost 5 bases, leaving 27 bases of the junction unmatched. The CDR3 sequence is 21 residues long. CDR3 DNA sequence: TGTGCCAGCAGCACAACAGGGGGGCCGGGGACTCGGTACATCCGATCTGAAAAACTGTTTTTT. Its translation is CASSTTGGPGTRYIRSEKLFF.

This clonotype was counted between two and nine times. The CDR3 sequence is CASSQDLPNEQFF. In DNA, the CDR3 is TGTGCCAGCAGCCAAGATCTCCCCAATGAGCAGTTCTTC. This sequence joins TRBV4-2 and TRBJ2-1; unclear D gene. In germline, CDR1 is LGHNA, CDR2 YNFKEQ. The V end lost 0 bases, the J end lost 6 bases, and 6 bases lay between the germline ends. CDR3 length: 13 amino acids.

As regards this clonotype: The conserved phenylalanine or tryptophan normally closing the CDR3 is absent here, so this likely arose from a read error. The chain employs TRBV29-1 and TRBJ1-2; no definite D call. The CDR3 is 13 residues long. Germline CDR1 is SQVTM and CDR2 is ANQGSEA. The CDR3 nucleotides read TGCAGCGTCGAAGAGATAGCTAACTATGGCTACACCCTC. Translating it yields CSVEEIANYGYTL.

This clonotype was seen only a few times. The CDR3 nucleotides are TGTGCCAGCAGTTTATCTTTCCTAGCTAGCACAGATACGCAGTATTTT. This translates into CASSLSFLASTDTQYF. The chain joins TRBV27 to TRBJ2-3; TRBD2 is a possible D gene (5 bases). CDR3 length: 16 residues. The ends were cut back, 0 bases at V and 0 bases at J, with 10 bases in the middle. Germline CDR1 reads MNHEY; CDR2 reads SMNVEV (reference sequence).